This is a list of T cell receptor beta chains from one sample in a study of blood T cell repertoires in COVID-19. Data came from immunoSEQ multiplex PCR; TCRdb stores just in-frame clones and leaves some out. This sample has about 100,000 clones; around four fifths occur once, and the top ten carry 7.5% to 10%. Sequenced: peripheral blood. These receptors all come from a man in his 60s with active or convalescent COVID-19. Both conserved end residues are part of each CDR3. A D gene is named only where the DNA matches it firmly. Part of the rows lack a size; the others show once, few, many or a class for expanded clones.

TRBV11-1	NA	TRBJ2-3	NA	TGTGCCAGCAGTTTTCACCAGGCGGATACGCAGTATTTT	CASSFHQADTQYF
TRBV28	NA	TRBJ1-2	NA	TGTGCCAGCATTAAAACCCGCTACGTTAACGGCTACACCTTC	CASIKTRYVNGYTF
TRBV12-3/TRBV12-4	TRBD1	TRBJ1-4	NA	TGTGCCAGCAGTTTAGACAGGGGACAACTGTTTTTT	CASSLDRGQLFF
TRBV7-2	NA	TRBJ2-3	NA	TGTGCCAGCAGCTTCCGGGGATCTAGCACAGATACGCAGTATTTT	CASSFRGSSTDTQYF
TRBV19	TRBD1	TRBJ2-3	NA	TGTGCCAGTAGTATAGGGGGGACAGTTACAGATACGCAGTATTTT	CASSIGGTVTDTQYF
TRBV5-4	TRBD2	TRBJ2-2	few	TGTGCCAGCAGCTCCGGGACTAGCGTGATATCGGGGGAGCTGTTTTTT	CASSSGTSVISGELFF
TRBV6-5	TRBD2	TRBJ2-1	NA	TGTGCCAGCAGGAGACTAGCTCTGGATGAGCAGTTCTTC	CASRRLALDEQFF
TRBV12-3/TRBV12-4	NA	TRBJ1-2	NA	TGTGCCAGCGCGTCCCTCTATGGCTACACCTTC	CASASLYGYTF
TRBV28	TRBD2	TRBJ2-1	NA	TGTGCCAGCAGTCAATCGACTAGCGGAAGGCTGGGGGAGCAGTTCTTC	CASSQSTSGRLGEQFF
TRBV7-2	NA	TRBJ1-4	NA	TGTGCCAGCAGCTTAGATTCAGGGTCTGTAAGCAATGAAAAACTGTTTTTT	CASSLDSGSVSNEKLFF
TRBV4-3	NA	TRBJ2-3	NA	TGCGCCAGCAGCCGGGGAGACACAGATACGCAGTATTTT	CASSRGDTDTQYF
TRBV16	NA	TRBJ1-2	NA	TGTGCCAGCAGCCTGGCCCCCGCGGTGGGTCAGATGGATGGCTACACCTTC	CASSLAPAVGQMDGYTF
TRBV11-3	TRBD2	TRBJ2-1	NA	TGTGCCAGCAGCTTAGGTCCACTAGCGGGAGTTGAGCAGTTCTTC	CASSLGPLAGVEQFF
TRBV3-1/TRBV3-2	NA	TRBJ1-2	NA	TGTGCCAGCAGCCAAGTCGCGGGGACCTTC	CASSQVAGTF
TRBV19	TRBD1	TRBJ2-2	NA	TGTGCCAGTAGTCCGGGGACAGGGGGCATTTTCGGGGAGCTGTTTTTT	CASSPGTGGIFGELFF
TRBV19	NA	TRBJ2-7	few	TGTGCCAGTAGTAGACTAGACGGATCCTACGAGCAGTACTTC	CASSRLDGSYEQYF
TRBV9	NA	TRBJ1-4	NA	TGTGCCAGCAGCGTAGCAGGGTTTCCTAATGAAAAACTGTTTTTT	CASSVAGFPNEKLFF
TRBV5-1	TRBD1	TRBJ1-4	NA	TGCGCCAGCAGCTTGGGGGACAGACGAAATGAAAAACTGTTTTTT	CASSLGDRRNEKLFF
TRBV10-3	NA	TRBJ2-1	NA	TGTGCCATCAGTGACTCGAGGGAGACCCTCCACAATGAGCAGTTCTTC	CAISDSRETLHNEQFF
TRBV23-1	TRBD2	TRBJ2-1	NA	TGCGCCAGCAGTCAGGTACTAGCGGGGGGCGATGAGCAGTTCTTC	CASSQVLAGGDEQFF
TRBV5-3	NA	TRBJ1-5	NA	TGTGCCAGAAGCTTGACCTCGGATCAGCCCCAGCATTTT	CARSLTSDQPQHF
TRBV5-1	NA	TRBJ2-5	NA	TGCGCCAGCAGCTTGGGGTCAGATCGGGGGGAGACCCAGTACTTC	CASSLGSDRGETQYF
TRBV25-1	NA	TRBJ2-7	NA	TGTGCCAGCAGTGAATACGTTGTGGGGCTGAGCGAGCAGTACTTC	CASSEYVVGLSEQYF
TRBV7-9	NA	TRBJ2-3	NA	TGTGCCAGCAGCTTAGACCTCCGGGGCGGGGCGGCAGATACGCAGTATTTT	CASSLDLRGGAADTQYF
TRBV4-1	TRBD1	TRBJ1-2	NA	TGCGCCAGCAGCCCTCTCCAGGGGGCGCGCTACACCTTC	CASSPLQGARYTF
TRBV29-1	TRBD1	TRBJ2-3	once	TGCAGCGTGGTTGGGGACAGGGGCACAGATACGCAGTATTTT	CSVVGDRGTDTQYF
TRBV24-1	NA	TRBJ2-6	once	TGTGCCACCAGCTTTACTGGGGCCAACGTCCTGACTTTC	CATSFTGANVLTF
TRBV5-1	NA	TRBJ1-1	once	TGCGCCAGCAGCGGCGGCAGGGGCTACACTGAAGCTTTCTTT	CASSGGRGYTEAFF
TRBV5-1	NA	TRBJ1-1	NA	TGCGCCAGCAGCTTGGGGAGCAGCAACCTTGAAGCTTTCTTT	CASSLGSSNLEAFF
TRBV2	NA	TRBJ1-4	NA	TGTGCCAGCAGGGGAGGCAGGTCTAATGAAAAACTGTTTTTT	CASRGGRSNEKLFF
TRBV9	TRBD2	TRBJ2-2	NA	TGTGCCAGCAGCGTGGAGGAACTAGCGGGAGCCGGGGAGCTGTTTTTT	CASSVEELAGAGELFF
TRBV6-5	NA	TRBJ2-4	NA	TGTGCCAGCAGTTCGCTCCCCCCTACTAGAACGGGCATTCAGTACTTC	CASSSLPPTRTGIQYF
TRBV28	TRBD2	TRBJ2-1	NA	TGTGCCAGCACCCCCTCACTAGCGGGAAGGCTGAATGAGCAGTTCTTC	CASTPSLAGRLNEQFF
TRBV4-1	TRBD1	TRBJ1-6	NA	TGCGCCAGCAGCCCCAGGGCTCGACAGGGTCCGGATAATTCACCCCTCCACTTT	CASSPRARQGPDNSPLHF
TRBV15	NA	TRBJ2-3	NA	TGTGCCACCAGCAGAGGAGGAGCCAGCACAGATACGCAGTATTTT	CATSRGGASTDTQYF
TRBV6-5	NA	TRBJ1-1	NA	TGTGCCAGCAGTCCCCGTTACAGGGAAGCCGAAGCTTTCTTT	CASSPRYREAEAFF
TRBV21-1	NA	TRBJ2-4	NA	TGTGCCAGCAGCAAGGTCGTTAAGGTCCCGGGGTACTTC	CASSKVVKVPGYF
TRBV28	NA	TRBJ2-2	few	TGTGCCAGCAGTCCCGGAGGGGCGAACACCGGGGAGCTGTTTTTT	CASSPGGANTGELFF
TRBV18	NA	TRBJ2-1	NA	TGTGCCAGCTCACCTAGGGGCGCGTCCTACAATGAGCAGTTCTTC	CASSPRGASYNEQFF
TRBV19	TRBD2	TRBJ2-3	NA	TGTGCCAGTATCCCCCAGGGACTAGCGGGTAGCACAGATACGCAGTATTTT	CASIPQGLAGSTDTQYF
TRBV18	TRBD2	TRBJ2-1	few	TGTGCCAGCTCGCCTACTAGCGGGAGGAACAATGAGCAGTTCTTC	CASSPTSGRNNEQFF
TRBV29-1	TRBD1	TRBJ1-1	NA	TGCAGCGTTGAGGACAGGCCGAACACTGAAGCTTTCTTT	CSVEDRPNTEAFF